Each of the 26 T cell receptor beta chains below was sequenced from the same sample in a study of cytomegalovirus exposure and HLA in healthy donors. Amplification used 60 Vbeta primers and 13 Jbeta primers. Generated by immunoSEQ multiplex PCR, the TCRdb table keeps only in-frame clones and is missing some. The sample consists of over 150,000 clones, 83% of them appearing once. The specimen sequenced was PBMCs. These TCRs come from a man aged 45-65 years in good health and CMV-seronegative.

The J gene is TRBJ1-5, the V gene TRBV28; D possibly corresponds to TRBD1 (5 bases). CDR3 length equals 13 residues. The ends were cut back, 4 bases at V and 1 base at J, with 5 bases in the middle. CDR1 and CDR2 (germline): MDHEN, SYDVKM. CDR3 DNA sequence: TGTGCCAGCAGTTCAGGGAGCAATCAGCCCCAGCATTTT. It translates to CASSSGSNQPQHF.

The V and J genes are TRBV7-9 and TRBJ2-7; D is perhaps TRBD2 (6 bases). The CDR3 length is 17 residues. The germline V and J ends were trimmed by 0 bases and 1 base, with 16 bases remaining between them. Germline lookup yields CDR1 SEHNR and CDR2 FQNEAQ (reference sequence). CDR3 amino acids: CASSLASGRRRSYEQYF. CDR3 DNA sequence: TGTGCCAGCAGCTTAGCATCTGGGAGGAGAAGGTCCTACGAGCAGTACTTC.

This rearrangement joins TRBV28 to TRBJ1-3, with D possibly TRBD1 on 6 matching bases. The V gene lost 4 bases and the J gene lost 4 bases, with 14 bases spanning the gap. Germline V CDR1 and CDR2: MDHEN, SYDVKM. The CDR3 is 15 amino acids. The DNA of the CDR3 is TGTGCCAGCAGTTCGACCAGGGGATCCGGAAACACCATATATTTT. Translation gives CASSSTRGSGNTIYF.

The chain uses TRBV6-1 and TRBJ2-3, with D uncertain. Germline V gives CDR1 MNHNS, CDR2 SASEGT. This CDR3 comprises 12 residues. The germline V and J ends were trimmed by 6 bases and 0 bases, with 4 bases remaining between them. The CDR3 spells CASSPSTDTQYF. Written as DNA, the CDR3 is TGTGCCAGCAGCCCAAGCACAGATACGCAGTATTTT.

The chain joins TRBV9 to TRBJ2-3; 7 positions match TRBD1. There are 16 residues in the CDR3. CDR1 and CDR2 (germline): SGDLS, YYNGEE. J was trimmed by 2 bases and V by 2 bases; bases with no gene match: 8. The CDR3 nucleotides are TGTGCCAGCAGCGTGGCCACCGGGACAGACACAGATACGCAGTATTTT. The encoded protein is CASSVATGTDTDTQYF.

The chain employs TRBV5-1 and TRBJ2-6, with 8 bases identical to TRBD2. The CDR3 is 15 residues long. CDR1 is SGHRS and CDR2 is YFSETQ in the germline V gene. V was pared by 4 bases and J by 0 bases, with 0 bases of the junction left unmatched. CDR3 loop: CASSREGSGANVLTF. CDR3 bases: TGCGCCAGCAGCCGGGAGGGCTCTGGGGCCAACGTCCTGACTTTC.

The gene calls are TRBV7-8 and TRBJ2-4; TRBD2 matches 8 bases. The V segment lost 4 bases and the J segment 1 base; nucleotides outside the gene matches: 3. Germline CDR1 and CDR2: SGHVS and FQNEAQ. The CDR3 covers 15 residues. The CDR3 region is CASSSPGGAKNIQYF. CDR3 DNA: TGTGCCAGCAGCTCGCCGGGGGGGGCCAAAAACATTCAGTACTTC.

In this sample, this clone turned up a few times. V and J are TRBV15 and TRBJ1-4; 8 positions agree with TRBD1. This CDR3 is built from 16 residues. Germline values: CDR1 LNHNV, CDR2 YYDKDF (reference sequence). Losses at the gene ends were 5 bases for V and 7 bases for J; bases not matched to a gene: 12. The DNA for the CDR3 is TGTGCCACCAGCGGGCCCGACAGGGGATTAGTTGAAAAACTGTTTTTT. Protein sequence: CATSGPDRGLVEKLFF.

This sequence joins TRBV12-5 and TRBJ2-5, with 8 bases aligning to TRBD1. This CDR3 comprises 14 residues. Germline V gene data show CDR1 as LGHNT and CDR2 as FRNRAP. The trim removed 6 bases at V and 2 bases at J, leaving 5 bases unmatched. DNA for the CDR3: TGTGCTAGTGGGCCCGGGACAGGTCAAGAGACCCAGTACTTC. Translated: CASGPGTGQETQYF.

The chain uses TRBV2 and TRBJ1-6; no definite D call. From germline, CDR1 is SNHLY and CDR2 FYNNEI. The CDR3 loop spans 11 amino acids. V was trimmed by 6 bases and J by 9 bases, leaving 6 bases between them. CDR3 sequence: CASRTVSPLHF. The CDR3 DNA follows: TGTGCCAGCAGGACTGTTTCACCCCTCCACTTT. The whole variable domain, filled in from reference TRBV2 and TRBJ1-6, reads EPEVTQTPSHQVTQMGQEVILRCVPISNHLYFYWYRQILGQKVEFLVSFYNNEISEKSEIFDDQFSVERPDGSNFTLKIRSTKLEDSAMYFCASRTVSPLHFGNGTRLTVT.

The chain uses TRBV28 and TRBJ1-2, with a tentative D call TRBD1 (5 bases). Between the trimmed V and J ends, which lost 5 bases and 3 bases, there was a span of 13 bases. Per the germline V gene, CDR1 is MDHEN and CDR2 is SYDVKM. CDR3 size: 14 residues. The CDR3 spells CASSTRGEHYGYTF. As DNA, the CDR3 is TGTGCCAGCAGTACCCGGGGGGAACACTATGGCTACACCTTC.

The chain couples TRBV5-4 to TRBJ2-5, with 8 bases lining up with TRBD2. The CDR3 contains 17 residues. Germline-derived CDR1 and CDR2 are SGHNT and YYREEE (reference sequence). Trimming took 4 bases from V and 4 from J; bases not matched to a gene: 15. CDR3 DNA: TGTGCCAGCAGCCCTGGCGGGCCGGGAGGGCCAGTAGAGACCCAGTACTTC. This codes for CASSPGGPGGPVETQYF.

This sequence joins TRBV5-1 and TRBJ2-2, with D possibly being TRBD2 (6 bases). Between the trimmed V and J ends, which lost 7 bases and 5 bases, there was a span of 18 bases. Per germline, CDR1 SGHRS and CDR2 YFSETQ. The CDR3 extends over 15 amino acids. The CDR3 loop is CASGGTSSLTGELFF. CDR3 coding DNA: TGCGCCAGCGGCGGGACTTCAAGTTTAACCGGGGAGCTGTTTTTT.

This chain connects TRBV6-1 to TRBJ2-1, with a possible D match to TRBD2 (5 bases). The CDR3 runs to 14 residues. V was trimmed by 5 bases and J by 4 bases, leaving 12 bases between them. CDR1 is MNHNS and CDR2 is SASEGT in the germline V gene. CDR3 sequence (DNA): TGTGCCAGCAGTACCCAGCGGAGATACAATGAGCAGTTCTTC. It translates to CASSTQRRYNEQFF.

CDR3 in amino acids: CASRPVEGVSTGELFF. CDR3 DNA: TGTGCCAGCAGACCCGTGGAGGGAGTTAGCACCGGGGAGCTGTTTTTT. The J gene is TRBJ2-2, the V gene TRBV5-6, with a possible D match to TRBD2 (6 bases). Germline V lookup: CDR1 SGHDT, CDR2 YYEEEE. V dropped 5 bases and J dropped 4 bases, with 18 bases sitting between them. The CDR3 is 16 residues long.

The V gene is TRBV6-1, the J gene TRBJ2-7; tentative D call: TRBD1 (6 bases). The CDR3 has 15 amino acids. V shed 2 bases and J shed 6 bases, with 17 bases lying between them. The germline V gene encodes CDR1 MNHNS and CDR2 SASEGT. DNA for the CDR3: TGTGCCAGCAGTGAATTTGGGCAGGGGCAGCCCGAGCAGTACTTC. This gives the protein CASSEFGQGQPEQYF.

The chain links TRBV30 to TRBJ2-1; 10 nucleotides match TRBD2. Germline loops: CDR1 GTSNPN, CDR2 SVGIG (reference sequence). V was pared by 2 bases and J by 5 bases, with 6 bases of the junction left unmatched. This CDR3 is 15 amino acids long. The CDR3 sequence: CAWSTVSGRHNEQFF. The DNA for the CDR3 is TGTGCCTGGAGTACTGTTAGCGGGAGGCACAATGAGCAGTTCTTC. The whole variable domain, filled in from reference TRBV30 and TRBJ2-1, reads SQTIHQWPATLVQPVGSPLSLECTVEGTSNPNLYWYRQAAGRGLQLLFYSVGIGQISSEVPQNLSASRPQDRQFILSSKKLLLSDSGFYLCAWSTVSGRHNEQFFGPGTRLTVL.

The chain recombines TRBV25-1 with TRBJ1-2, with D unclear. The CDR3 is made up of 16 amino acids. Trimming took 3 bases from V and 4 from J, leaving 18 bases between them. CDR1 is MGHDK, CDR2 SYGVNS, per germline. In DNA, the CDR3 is TGTGCCAGCAGTGACCCTGCAAGTTCGTCGGGCTATGGCTACACCTTC. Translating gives CASSDPASSSGYGYTF.

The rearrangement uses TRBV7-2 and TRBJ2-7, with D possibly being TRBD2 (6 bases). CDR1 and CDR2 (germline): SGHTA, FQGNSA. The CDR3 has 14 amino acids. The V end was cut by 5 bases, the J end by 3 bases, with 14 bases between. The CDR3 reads CASSTSGSNYEQYF. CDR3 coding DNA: TGTGCCAGCAGCACGAGCGGGTCGAACTACGAGCAGTACTTC.

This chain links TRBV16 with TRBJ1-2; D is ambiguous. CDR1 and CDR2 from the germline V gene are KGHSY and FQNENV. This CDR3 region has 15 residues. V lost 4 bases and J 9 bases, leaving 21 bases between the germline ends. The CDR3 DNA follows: TGTGCCAGCAGCCTCCCCGGGAGTTCCCGTAGTAGCTACACCTTC. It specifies CASSLPGSSRSSYTF.

In DNA, the CDR3 is TGTGCCAGCAGCGTAGCGGAGTCTAGCGGGTACACCGGGGAGCTGTTTTTT. Protein sequence: CASSVAESSGYTGELFF. This rearrangement joins TRBV9 to TRBJ2-2; TRBD2 aligns across 8 bases. There are 17 residues in the CDR3. Germline V gene lookup returns CDR1 SGDLS and CDR2 YYNGEE. V lost 0 bases and J lost 3; bases outside the gene matches: 7. The variable domain in full, with the rest retrieved from reference TRBV9 and TRBJ2-2, is DSGVTQTPKHLITATGQRVTLRCSPRSGDLSVYWYQQSLDQGLQFLIQYYNGEERAKGNILERFSAQQFPDLHSELNLSSLELGDSALYFCASSVAESSGYTGELFFGEGSRLTVL.

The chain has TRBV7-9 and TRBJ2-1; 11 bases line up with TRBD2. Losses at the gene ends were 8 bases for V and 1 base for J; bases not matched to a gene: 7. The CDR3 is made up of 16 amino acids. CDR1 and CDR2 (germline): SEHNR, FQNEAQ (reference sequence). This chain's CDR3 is CASPGTSGLSYNEQFF. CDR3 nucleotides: TGTGCCAGCCCTGGGACTAGCGGACTGTCCTACAATGAGCAGTTCTTC.

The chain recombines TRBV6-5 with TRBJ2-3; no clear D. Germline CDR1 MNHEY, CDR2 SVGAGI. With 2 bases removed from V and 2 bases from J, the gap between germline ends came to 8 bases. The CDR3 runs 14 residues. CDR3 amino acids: CASSYRRSTDTQYF. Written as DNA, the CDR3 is TGTGCCAGCAGTTACAGGCGGTCCACAGATACGCAGTATTTT.

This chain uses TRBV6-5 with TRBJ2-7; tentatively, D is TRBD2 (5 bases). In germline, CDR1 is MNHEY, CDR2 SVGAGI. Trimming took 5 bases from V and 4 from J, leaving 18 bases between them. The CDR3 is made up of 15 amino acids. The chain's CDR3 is CASSQPGTAWYEQYF. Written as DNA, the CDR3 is TGTGCCAGCAGTCAGCCGGGAACAGCTTGGTACGAGCAGTACTTC.

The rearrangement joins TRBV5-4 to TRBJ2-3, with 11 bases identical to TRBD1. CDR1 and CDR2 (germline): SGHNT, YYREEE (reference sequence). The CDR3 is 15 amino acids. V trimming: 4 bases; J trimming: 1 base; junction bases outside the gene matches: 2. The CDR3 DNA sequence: TGTGCCAGCAGCCCGGACAGGGGGCGCACAGATACGCAGTATTTT. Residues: CASSPDRGRTDTQYF.

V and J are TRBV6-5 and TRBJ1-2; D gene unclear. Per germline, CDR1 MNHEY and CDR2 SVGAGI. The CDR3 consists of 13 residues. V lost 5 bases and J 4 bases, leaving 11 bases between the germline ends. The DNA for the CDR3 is TGTGCCAGCAGTAGAAACCGGGGCTATGGCTACACCTTC. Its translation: CASSRNRGYGYTF.